A selection of T cell receptor beta chains follows, all from one sample in a study of beta chain features in type 1 diabetes. The method was immunoSEQ multiplex PCR; TCRdb's version includes in-frame clones alone and lacks a portion of them. The sample has 300,000 to 400,000 clones, around 12% seen once; the top ten hold about 0.018%. Sequencing was carried out using naive CD4+ T cells from blood. The receptors were sampled from a man in his late teens or twenties in good health. Both conserved end residues are part of each CDR3. A D gene is named only where the DNA matches it firmly. Expanded clones are given a class, and other clones once, few, many or no size at all.

v_gene: TRBV7-8
d_gene: TRBD1
j_gene: TRBJ2-1
abundance: NA
CDR3aa: CASSYGQGYNEQFF
CDR3nt: TGTGCCAGCAGCTACGGACAGGGTTACAATGAGCAGTTCTTC

v_gene: TRBV5-1
d_gene: TRBD1
j_gene: TRBJ2-7
abundance: NA
CDR3aa: CASSYTGGSYEQYF
CDR3nt: TGCGCCAGCAGCTATACAGGGGGCTCCTACGAGCAGTACTTC

v_gene: TRBV5-4
d_gene: TRBD1
j_gene: TRBJ2-5
abundance: few
CDR3aa: CASSTGTVRKTQYF
CDR3nt: TGTGCCAGCAGCACCGGGACAGTCAGGAAGACCCAGTACTTC

v_gene: TRBV28
d_gene: TRBD2
j_gene: TRBJ2-7
abundance: NA
CDR3aa: CASSSSGRSYEQYF
CDR3nt: TGTGCCAGCAGTTCGTCCGGGAGGTCCTACGAGCAGTACTTC

v_gene: TRBV6-6
d_gene: TRBD1
j_gene: TRBJ1-2
abundance: NA
CDR3aa: CASSVGQGNYGYTF
CDR3nt: TGTGCCAGCAGTGTGGGACAGGGGAACTATGGCTACACCTTC

v_gene: TRBV30
d_gene: NA
j_gene: TRBJ1-5
abundance: few
CDR3aa: CAWSVPLRNQPQHF
CDR3nt: TGTGCCTGGAGTGTACCCCTACGGAATCAGCCCCAGCATTTT

v_gene: TRBV9
d_gene: TRBD1
j_gene: TRBJ1-2
abundance: few
CDR3aa: CASSTWTGNDGYTF
CDR3nt: TGTGCCAGCAGCACCTGGACAGGGAATGATGGCTACACCTTC

v_gene: TRBV5-1
d_gene: NA
j_gene: TRBJ1-5
abundance: few
CDR3aa: CASSSGGESNQPQHF
CDR3nt: TGCGCCAGCAGCTCGGGGGGTGAGAGCAATCAGCCCCAGCATTTT

v_gene: TRBV28
d_gene: TRBD1
j_gene: TRBJ2-1
abundance: few
CDR3aa: CASSTAGQGNNEQFF
CDR3nt: TGTGCCAGCAGTACCGCAGGACAGGGCAATAATGAGCAGTTCTTC

v_gene: TRBV5-1
d_gene: TRBD1
j_gene: TRBJ2-3
abundance: NA
CDR3aa: CASGPGQGPSTQYF
CDR3nt: TGCGCCAGCGGTCCGGGACAGGGGCCGAGTACGCAGTATTTT

v_gene: TRBV4-3
d_gene: TRBD2
j_gene: TRBJ2-3
abundance: NA
CDR3aa: CASSLGGLAGSTDTQYF
CDR3nt: TGCGCCAGCAGCCTAGGGGGACTAGCGGGGAGCACAGATACGCAGTATTTT

v_gene: TRBV5-1
d_gene: TRBD2
j_gene: TRBJ2-3
abundance: NA
CDR3aa: CASSLGLAGGSTDTQYF
CDR3nt: TGCGCCAGCAGCTTGGGACTAGCGGGAGGAAGCACAGATACGCAGTATTTT

v_gene: TRBV15
d_gene: NA
j_gene: TRBJ2-7
abundance: NA
CDR3aa: CATSRDIREQYF
CDR3nt: TGTGCCACCAGCAGAGATATCCGGGAGCAGTACTTC

v_gene: TRBV6-5
d_gene: TRBD1
j_gene: TRBJ1-2
abundance: NA
CDR3aa: CASRAGTEANYGYTF
CDR3nt: TGTGCCAGCAGGGCCGGGACAGAAGCTAACTATGGCTACACCTTC

v_gene: TRBV2
d_gene: NA
j_gene: TRBJ1-2
abundance: NA
CDR3aa: CASSEQGNYGYTF
CDR3nt: TGTGCCAGCAGTGAGCAGGGAAACTATGGCTACACCTTC

v_gene: TRBV19
d_gene: NA
j_gene: TRBJ2-6
abundance: few
CDR3aa: CASRWTRDAGANVLTF
CDR3nt: TGTGCCAGTAGGTGGACCCGGGATGCTGGGGCCAACGTCCTGACTTTC

v_gene: TRBV7-2
d_gene: NA
j_gene: TRBJ2-3
abundance: NA
CDR3aa: CASANGRSTDTQYF
CDR3nt: TGTGCCAGCGCGAACGGGAGAAGCACAGATACGCAGTATTTT

v_gene: TRBV9
d_gene: NA
j_gene: TRBJ1-6
abundance: NA
CDR3aa: CASNGGVYNSPLHF
CDR3nt: TGTGCCAGCAACGGGGGAGTCTATAATTCACCCCTCCACTTT

v_gene: TRBV7-2
d_gene: NA
j_gene: TRBJ2-1
abundance: NA
CDR3aa: CASSSGLRSYNEQFF
CDR3nt: TGTGCCAGCAGCTCCGGACTGAGGTCCTACAATGAGCAGTTCTTC

v_gene: TRBV30
d_gene: NA
j_gene: TRBJ2-2
abundance: NA
CDR3aa: CAWSPPRGRGNTGELFF
CDR3nt: TGTGCCTGGAGTCCCCCCCGAGGCAGGGGGAACACCGGGGAGCTGTTTTTT

v_gene: TRBV7-9
d_gene: TRBD2
j_gene: TRBJ2-5
abundance: NA
CDR3aa: CASSTALAVQETQYF
CDR3nt: TGTGCCAGCAGCACTGCACTAGCGGTACAAGAGACCCAGTACTTC

v_gene: TRBV25-1
d_gene: NA
j_gene: TRBJ2-7
abundance: few
CDR3aa: CASRGGGYEQYF
CDR3nt: TGTGCCAGCAGGGGTGGCGGGTACGAGCAGTACTTC

v_gene: TRBV7-8
d_gene: TRBD2
j_gene: TRBJ2-5
abundance: few
CDR3aa: CASSFPPWAGGLETQYF
CDR3nt: TGTGCCAGCAGCTTCCCCCCCTGGGCGGGAGGTTTGGAGACCCAGTACTTC

v_gene: TRBV9
d_gene: NA
j_gene: TRBJ2-7
abundance: few
CDR3aa: CASSVLAESYEQYF
CDR3nt: TGTGCCAGCAGCGTATTGGCAGAAAGCTACGAGCAGTACTTC

v_gene: TRBV7-2
d_gene: TRBD1
j_gene: TRBJ2-3
abundance: few
CDR3aa: CASSPRDSRRTQYF
CDR3nt: TGTGCCAGCAGCCCGAGGGACAGCAGGCGGACGCAGTATTTT

v_gene: TRBV5-1
d_gene: NA
j_gene: TRBJ2-1
abundance: once
CDR3aa: CASSSDNEQFF
CDR3nt: TGCGCCAGCAGCTCTGACAATGAGCAGTTCTTC

v_gene: TRBV28
d_gene: TRBD1
j_gene: TRBJ2-7
abundance: NA
CDR3aa: CASSSTGQATYEQYF
CDR3nt: TGTGCCAGCAGCAGTACGGGACAGGCGACCTACGAGCAGTACTTC

v_gene: TRBV5-4
d_gene: NA
j_gene: TRBJ1-1
abundance: few
CDR3aa: CASRAGGSMNTEAFF
CDR3nt: TGTGCCAGCAGGGCAGGTGGGAGCATGAACACTGAAGCTTTCTTT

v_gene: TRBV10-3
d_gene: NA
j_gene: TRBJ2-1
abundance: NA
CDR3aa: CAISESNAGYNEQFF
CDR3nt: TGTGCCATCAGTGAGTCGAATGCGGGGTACAATGAGCAGTTCTTC

v_gene: TRBV5-1
d_gene: TRBD1
j_gene: TRBJ1-1
abundance: NA
CDR3aa: CASSKDRRSNTEAFF
CDR3nt: TGCGCCAGCAGCAAGGACAGGCGATCGAACACTGAAGCTTTCTTT

v_gene: TRBV13
d_gene: NA
j_gene: TRBJ2-1
abundance: few
CDR3aa: CASSARVEQFF
CDR3nt: TGTGCCAGCAGCGCCAGGGTTGAGCAGTTCTTC

v_gene: TRBV27
d_gene: TRBD2
j_gene: TRBJ2-1
abundance: NA
CDR3aa: CARGTGLAGYSSYNEQFF
CDR3nt: TGTGCCAGGGGAACGGGACTAGCGGGATATAGTTCCTACAATGAGCAGTTCTTC

v_gene: TRBV7-6
d_gene: NA
j_gene: TRBJ1-6
abundance: few
CDR3aa: CASSLRGSSYNSPLHF
CDR3nt: TGTGCCAGCAGCTTGCGGGGGAGCTCCTATAATTCACCCCTCCACTTT

v_gene: TRBV9
d_gene: TRBD1
j_gene: TRBJ2-3
abundance: few
CDR3aa: CASSIAQGAEVDTQYF
CDR3nt: TGTGCCAGCAGCATCGCACAGGGGGCCGAAGTAGATACGCAGTATTTT

v_gene: TRBV18
d_gene: TRBD1
j_gene: TRBJ2-4
abundance: few
CDR3aa: CASPADRGCRQNIQYF
CDR3nt: TGTGCCAGCCCAGCTGACAGGGGATGTCGACAAAACATTCAGTACTTC

v_gene: TRBV11-2
d_gene: NA
j_gene: TRBJ1-5
abundance: NA
CDR3aa: CASSLDRINQPQHF
CDR3nt: TGTGCCAGCAGCTTGGACAGAATTAATCAGCCCCAGCATTTT

v_gene: TRBV11-2
d_gene: TRBD2
j_gene: TRBJ2-1
abundance: few
CDR3aa: CASTSREGPQYNEQFF
CDR3nt: TGTGCCAGCACCTCAAGGGAGGGGCCACAATACAATGAGCAGTTCTTC

v_gene: TRBV6-1
d_gene: TRBD2
j_gene: TRBJ2-7
abundance: few
CDR3aa: CASIFGEGTYEQYF
CDR3nt: TGTGCCAGTATATTCGGGGAGGGGACCTACGAGCAGTACTTC

v_gene: TRBV5-6
d_gene: TRBD1
j_gene: TRBJ1-2
abundance: few
CDR3aa: CASSLWQGGYGYTF
CDR3nt: TGTGCCAGCAGCTTATGGCAGGGGGGCTATGGCTACACCTTC

v_gene: TRBV5-6
d_gene: NA
j_gene: TRBJ2-3
abundance: NA
CDR3aa: CASSLDLLATDTQYF
CDR3nt: TGTGCCAGCAGCTTGGACCTCTTAGCCACAGATACGCAGTATTTT

v_gene: TRBV7-2
d_gene: NA
j_gene: TRBJ2-1
abundance: few
CDR3aa: CASSFIRLAPEQFF
CDR3nt: TGTGCCAGCAGCTTCATTCGTCTAGCGCCTGAGCAGTTCTTC

v_gene: TRBV7-3
d_gene: TRBD2
j_gene: TRBJ2-3
abundance: few
CDR3aa: CASSLTGLADTQYF
CDR3nt: TGTGCCAGCAGCTTAACTGGACTAGCAGATACGCAGTATTTT

v_gene: TRBV7-2
d_gene: NA
j_gene: TRBJ1-6
abundance: NA
CDR3aa: CASSLVVESPLHF
CDR3nt: TGTGCCAGCAGCTTAGTAGTCGAATCACCCCTCCACTTT

v_gene: TRBV5-4
d_gene: TRBD2
j_gene: TRBJ2-3
abundance: few
CDR3aa: CASSLKLAGSTDTQYF
CDR3nt: TGTGCCAGCAGCTTGAAACTAGCGGGTTCCACAGATACGCAGTATTTT

v_gene: TRBV4-1
d_gene: TRBD1
j_gene: TRBJ1-2
abundance: NA
CDR3aa: CASSPFGQGLRYGYTF
CDR3nt: TGCGCCAGCAGCCCCTTCGGACAGGGTCTTAGGTATGGCTACACCTTC

v_gene: TRBV9
d_gene: TRBD1
j_gene: TRBJ1-2
abundance: NA
CDR3aa: CASSVSGQGHYGYTF
CDR3nt: TGTGCCAGCAGCGTATCGGGACAGGGACACTATGGCTACACCTTC

v_gene: TRBV7-2
d_gene: TRBD2
j_gene: TRBJ2-5
abundance: NA
CDR3aa: CASSRLAGGRETQYF
CDR3nt: TGTGCCAGCAGCCGACTAGCGGGGGGGCGGGAGACCCAGTACTTC

v_gene: TRBV28
d_gene: TRBD1
j_gene: TRBJ1-2
abundance: NA
CDR3aa: CASSLDHGQARTNYGYTF
CDR3nt: TGTGCCAGCAGTTTAGACCATGGACAGGCTAGAACTAACTATGGCTACACCTTC

v_gene: TRBV29-1
d_gene: NA
j_gene: TRBJ1-1
abundance: few
CDR3aa: CSAPTLAGNTEAFF
CDR3nt: TGCAGCGCCCCAACCTTGGCAGGGAACACTGAAGCTTTCTTT

v_gene: TRBV28
d_gene: TRBD2
j_gene: TRBJ2-3
abundance: NA
CDR3aa: CASRTSGRDGTDTQYF
CDR3nt: TGTGCCAGCAGGACTAGCGGGAGGGACGGCACAGATACGCAGTATTTT

v_gene: TRBV7-6
d_gene: TRBD2
j_gene: TRBJ2-3
abundance: NA
CDR3aa: CASSSRGSGGTDTQYF
CDR3nt: TGTGCCAGCAGCTCCCGGGGTAGCGGGGGCACAGATACGCAGTATTTT

v_gene: TRBV27
d_gene: NA
j_gene: TRBJ2-5
abundance: few
CDR3aa: CASSLSRAVGEETQYF
CDR3nt: TGTGCCAGCAGTTTATCGAGGGCGGTTGGGGAAGAGACCCAGTACTTC

v_gene: TRBV28
d_gene: TRBD1
j_gene: TRBJ1-1
abundance: NA
CDR3aa: CASRVQGARAEAFF
CDR3nt: TGTGCCAGCAGGGTACAGGGGGCTCGAGCTGAAGCTTTCTTT